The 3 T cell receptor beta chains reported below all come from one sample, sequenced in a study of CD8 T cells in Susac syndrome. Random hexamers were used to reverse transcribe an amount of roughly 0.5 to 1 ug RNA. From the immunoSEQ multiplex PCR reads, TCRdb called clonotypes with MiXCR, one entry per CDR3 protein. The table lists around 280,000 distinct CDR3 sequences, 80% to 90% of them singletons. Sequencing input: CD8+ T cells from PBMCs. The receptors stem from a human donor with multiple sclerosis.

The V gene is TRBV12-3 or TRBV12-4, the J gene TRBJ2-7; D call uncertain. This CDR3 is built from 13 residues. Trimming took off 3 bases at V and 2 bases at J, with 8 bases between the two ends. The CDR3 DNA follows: TGTGCCAGCAGTTTCGGATCCGCCTACGAGCAGTACTTC. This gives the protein CASSFGSAYEQYF.

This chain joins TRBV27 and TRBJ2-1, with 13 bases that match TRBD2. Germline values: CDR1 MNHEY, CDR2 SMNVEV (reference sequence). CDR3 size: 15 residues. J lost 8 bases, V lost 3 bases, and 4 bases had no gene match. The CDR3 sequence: CASSFGLAGVDEQFF. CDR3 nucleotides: TGTGCCAGCAGTTTCGGACTAGCGGGAGTCGATGAGCAGTTCTTC.

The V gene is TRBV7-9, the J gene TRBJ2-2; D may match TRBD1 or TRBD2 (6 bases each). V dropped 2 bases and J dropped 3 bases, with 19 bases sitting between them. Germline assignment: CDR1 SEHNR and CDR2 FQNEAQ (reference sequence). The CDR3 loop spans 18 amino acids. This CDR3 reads CASSLRGAFREDTGELFF. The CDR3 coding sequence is TGTGCCAGCAGCTTAAGGGGGGCCTTCAGGGAAGACACCGGGGAGCTGTTTTTT.